These 19 T cell receptor beta chains were sequenced from one sample in a study of cytomegalovirus exposure and HLA in healthy donors (dated by TCRdb to the late 2010s). Libraries were built with the immunoSEQ multiplex PCR assay. For the multiplex PCR, a mixture combining 60 forward primers for TCR Vbeta segments and 13 reverse primers for TCR Jbeta segments was used. Here the immuneACCESS table is served through TCRdb, limited to in-frame sequences with V and J called. Missing clones are a known gap in these copies; in checked studies unresolved V genes cover under half, and the rest lacks a known reason. This sample gives roughly 190,000 clones in total; around four fifths of them show up just once. The ten most abundant clones make up approximately 1.6% of the sample. The sample was PBMCs. These receptors came from a man in his forties in good health and CMV-seropositive.

The chain is built from TRBV18 and TRBJ2-1, with 9 nucleotides matching TRBD2. CDR1 and CDR2 from the germline V gene are KGHSH and LQKENI. The CDR3 sequence is 16 residues long. The V and J ends lost 4 bases and 4 bases, in that order; junction bases with no gene match: 8. The CDR3 nucleotides are TGTGCCAGCTCACTCGCGGGAGGGGGAAAGTACAATGAGCAGTTCTTC. Its translation is CASSLAGGGKYNEQFF. The entire variable domain, with the rest obtained from reference TRBV18 and TRBJ2-1, is as follows: NAGVMQNPRHLVRRRGQEARLRCSPMKGHSHVYWYRQLPEEGLKFMVYLQKENIIDESGMPKERFSAEFPKEGPSILRIQQVVRGDSAAYFCASSLAGGGKYNEQFFGPGTRLTVL.

The chain couples TRBV2 to TRBJ2-1; 10 positions match TRBD2. The CDR3 consists of 14 residues. The germline V gene encodes CDR1 SNHLY and CDR2 FYNNEI. The J segment lost 7 bases and the V segment lost 4 bases, leaving 4 bases of the junction unmatched. The CDR3 reads CASSGSSGRNEQFF. The CDR3 DNA reads as TGTGCCAGCAGTGGTTCTAGCGGGAGAAATGAGCAGTTCTTC. The whole variable domain, filled in from reference TRBV2 and TRBJ2-1, reads EPEVTQTPSHQVTQMGQEVILRCVPISNHLYFYWYRQILGQKVEFLVSFYNNEISEKSEIFDDQFSVERPDGSNFTLKIRSTKLEDSAMYFCASSGSSGRNEQFFGPGTRLTVL.

The chain carries TRBV11-1 and TRBJ2-3, with D maybe TRBD2 (5 bases). The CDR3 contains 13 residues. CDR1 SGHAT and CDR2 FQDESV come from the germline V gene (reference sequence). The ends were cut back, 5 bases at V and 4 bases at J, with 10 bases in the middle. The CDR3 is CASSREGADTQYF. The CDR3, as DNA: TGTGCCAGCAGCCGCGAGGGAGCAGATACGCAGTATTTT.

This clone appeared once. This rearrangement joins TRBV30 to TRBJ2-2, with TRBD1 identical over 8 bases. The CDR3 is 16 amino acids. V lost 5 bases, J lost 3 bases, and 11 bases stayed unmatched. CDR1 and CDR2 from the germline V gene are GTSNPN and SVGIG (reference sequence). CDR3 DNA: TGTGCCTGGGGGGGGCACTCAGGGGGCTACACCGGGGAGCTGTTTTTT. Its translation is CAWGGHSGGYTGELFF.

V usage is TRBV7-2 and J usage is TRBJ1-2; D is perhaps TRBD1 (5 bases). V was trimmed by 4 bases and J by 3 bases, leaving 12 bases between them. CDR3 size: 14 residues. Per the germline V gene, CDR1 is SGHTA and CDR2 is FQGNSA. CDR3 bases: TGTGCCAGCAGCTCCTGGGGCGCCGACTATGGCTACACCTTC. Protein product: CASSSWGADYGYTF.

The chain employs TRBV7-9 and TRBJ2-7, with D possibly matching TRBD2 (6 bases). V lost 5 bases to trimming and J lost 0 bases, with 11 bases between them. Per germline, CDR1 SEHNR and CDR2 FQNEAQ (reference sequence). The CDR3 is made up of 14 amino acids. The CDR3 sequence is CASSPRDSSYEQYF. The CDR3 bases are TGTGCCAGCAGCCCTCGGGACTCCTCCTACGAGCAGTACTTC.

The rearrangement uses TRBV14 and TRBJ2-5; D may be TRBD1 (5 bases). This CDR3 region has 17 residues. Germline V gene data show CDR1 as SGHDN and CDR2 as FVKESK. Trimming removed 3 bases at V and 5 bases at J, with 22 bases between. The CDR3 DNA reads as TGTGCCAGCAGCCATACCCCCCTCTTAGGGGTTGTGGAGACCCAGTACTTC. Its protein is CASSHTPLLGVVETQYF.

This clone was seen just once. The V gene is TRBV27, the J gene TRBJ1-1, with D perhaps TRBD1 (6 bases). The V gene's germline CDR1 is MNHEY and CDR2 SMNVEV (reference sequence). V was shortened by 5 bases and J by 1 base, with 8 bases between the two germline ends. The CDR3 is 13 residues long. As DNA, the CDR3 is TGTGCCAGCAGTCAGGGGAGGAACACTGAAGCTTTCTTT. Encoded protein: CASSQGRNTEAFF.

The rearrangement links TRBV7-2 to TRBJ2-1; 11 bases align to TRBD2. This CDR3 comprises 17 residues. V shed 4 bases, J shed 5 bases, and the junction held 10 bases outside the gene matches. Germline loops: CDR1 SGHTA, CDR2 FQGNSA. The CDR3 loop reads CASSSRQGLAGDNEQFF. For the CDR3, the DNA is TGTGCCAGCAGCTCCCGACAAGGACTAGCGGGCGACAATGAGCAGTTCTTC.

J is TRBJ2-2 and V is TRBV19, with 11 bases matching TRBD2. In germline, CDR1 is LNHDA, CDR2 SQIVND (reference sequence). V shed 2 bases, J shed 6 bases, and the junction held 5 bases outside the gene matches. This CDR3 region has 16 residues. As DNA, the CDR3 is TGTGCCAGTAGTATAATAGCGGGAGGGAAGGCCGGGGAGCTGTTTTTT. Protein: CASSIIAGGKAGELFF.

CDR3 sequence: CASSDDGLNYGYTF. The CDR3, as DNA: TGTGCCAGCAGTGACGACGGACTGAACTATGGCTACACCTTC. The rearrangement links TRBV2 to TRBJ1-2; D gene unclear. Germline assignment: CDR1 SNHLY and CDR2 FYNNEI. This CDR3 region has 14 residues. Trimming took off 3 bases at V and 2 bases at J, with 10 bases between the two ends.

V usage is TRBV4-2 and J usage is TRBJ2-1, with 10 bases identical to TRBD2. Germline V gene data show CDR1 as LGHNA and CDR2 as YNFKEQ. The CDR3 loop spans 19 amino acids. With 4 bases clipped from V and 0 bases from J, the junction kept 12 bases outside the gene matches. DNA of the CDR3: TGTGCCAGCAGCCTAAGACTAGCGGGCAGCATCAGCTCCTACAATGAGCAGTTCTTC. Protein: CASSLRLAGSISSYNEQFF.

The chain links TRBV6-1 to TRBJ1-2; maybe TRBD1 (6 bases). Germline CDR1 is MNHNS and CDR2 is SASEGT. V shed 4 bases and J shed 8 bases, with 14 bases lying between them. CDR3 length: 13 amino acids. The CDR3, as DNA: TGTGCCAGCAGTGCGTCCCGGGACATAGGCTACACCTTC. This translates into CASSASRDIGYTF.

This chain connects TRBV28 to TRBJ2-7, with D possibly matching TRBD1 (5 bases). This CDR3 has 15 residues. With 2 bases removed from V and 5 bases from J, the gap between germline ends came to 16 bases. CDR1 is MDHEN, CDR2 SYDVKM, per germline. CDR3 nucleotide sequence: TGTGCCAGCAGTTTACCCGGGCAGGGTTACCACGAGCAGTACTTC. Translated: CASSLPGQGYHEQYF.

This chain connects TRBV7-2 to TRBJ1-3, with a tentative D call TRBD1 (6 bases). This CDR3 has 16 residues. In germline, CDR1 is SGHTA, CDR2 FQGNSA. The V end lost 5 bases, the J end lost 3 bases, and 17 bases lay between the germline ends. CDR3 bases: TGTGCCAGCAGCACCCCTCCCGGGACACTTGGAAACACCATATATTTT. It encodes CASSTPPGTLGNTIYF.

The chain joins TRBV5-5 to TRBJ2-2; 7 bases line up with TRBD2. The germline V gene encodes CDR1 SGHKS and CDR2 YYEKEE (reference sequence). Losses at the gene ends were 0 bases for V and 5 bases for J; bases not matched to a gene: 7. There are 16 residues in the CDR3. DNA for the CDR3: TGTGCCAGCAGCTTGGATCTTGGACTAGGGACCGGGGAGCTGTTTTTT. Translation: CASSLDLGLGTGELFF.

The chain has TRBV28 and TRBJ1-2; possibly TRBD1 for D (6 bases). V was cut by 6 bases and J by 0 bases, with 20 bases left in between. CDR3 length equals 17 residues. Germline V gene sequence: CDR1 MDHEN, CDR2 SYDVKM. The DNA of the CDR3 is TGTGCCAGCAGAGACGGCTGGGGGGGGCAAGCTAACTATGGCTACACCTTC. It translates to CASRDGWGGQANYGYTF.

The V gene is TRBV19, the J gene TRBJ1-5; 7 bases fit TRBD1. CDR3 length: 15 residues. V was clipped by 3 bases and J by 3 bases; unmatched bases: 5. Looked up from germline, CDR1 is LNHDA and CDR2 is SQIVND (reference sequence). CDR3 DNA sequence: TGTGCCAGTAGTATGAATGACAGGGCCAATCAGCCCCAGCATTTT. This translates into CASSMNDRANQPQHF.

This clone was counted between two and nine times. This rearrangement joins TRBV29-1 to TRBJ1-4, with TRBD1 as a possible D gene (5 bases). Germline CDR1 SQVTM, CDR2 ANQGSEA. This CDR3 is built from 17 residues. V shed 5 bases and J shed 3 bases, with 22 bases lying between them. CDR3 protein: CSVMERQGGRANEKLFF. In nucleotides, the CDR3 is TGCAGCGTTATGGAGAGGCAGGGCGGCCGGGCTAATGAAAAACTGTTTTTT.